Listed below are T cell receptor beta chains from one sample, sequenced in a study of blood T cell repertoires in COVID-19. Assay: immunoSEQ multiplex PCR; the TCRdb copy retains only in-frame clones and omits some. The table lists 200,000 to 300,000 clones, 88% of them singletons. Sequenced material: peripheral blood. Source of these receptors: a man aged 60 to 69 who had recovered from COVID-19. CDR3s include the opening cysteine and the closing phenylalanine or tryptophan. The D gene is left open where the match is weak. Clone size is stated in some rows and not others, as once, few, many or a class when expanded.

clone_size,d_call,v_call,j_call,cdr3_nt,cdr3_aa
.,TRBD2,TRBV19,TRBJ2-7,TGTGCCAGTAGTATTCAAGCGGGGGGACGCTACGAGCAGTACTTC,CASSIQAGGRYEQYF
.,TRBD1,TRBV10-3,TRBJ1-3,TGTGCCATCAGTGCGGCCCAGGGGGTCTTTGGAAACACCATATATTTT,CAISAAQGVFGNTIYF
many,.,TRBV5-1,TRBJ2-7,TGCGCCAGCAGCAGGACAACTGGGTCCTACGAGCAGTACTTC,CASSRTTGSYEQYF
.,.,TRBV7-9,TRBJ1-1,TGTGCCAGCAGCCTAGGGACAAACACTGAAGCTTTCTTT,CASSLGTNTEAFF
.,TRBD2,TRBV19,TRBJ2-3,TGTGCCAGTAGCCGGACTAGCGGGGGTCACACAGATACGCAGTATTTT,CASSRTSGGHTDTQYF
.,TRBD1,TRBV5-6,TRBJ1-2,TGTGCCAGCAGCTTGGGGACAGGGGGCATCTACACCTTC,CASSLGTGGIYTF
.,.,TRBV24-1,TRBJ2-5,TGTGCCACCAGTGAAATAGGAGGGAGAGGAGAGACCCAGTACTTC,CATSEIGGRGETQYF
.,.,TRBV5-1,TRBJ1-1,TGCGCCAGCAGCTTGGGGGCAGGAAGGTCGAACACTGAAGCTTTCTTT,CASSLGAGRSNTEAFF
once,.,TRBV5-5,TRBJ2-1,TGTGCCAGCAGCATCATTCCGGGACAAAATGAGCAGTTCTTC,CASSIIPGQNEQFF
.,.,TRBV19,TRBJ1-3,TGTGCCAGTAGTATAGTTGGCATTGGAAACACCATATATTTT,CASSIVGIGNTIYF
.,.,TRBV5-6,TRBJ1-2,TGTGCCAGCAGCCCCGGCCCGGGGGTGTCTGGCTACACCTTC,CASSPGPGVSGYTF
.,.,TRBV27,TRBJ1-2,TGTGCCAGCGGGCTTCGACAGGACTATGGCTACACCTTC,CASGLRQDYGYTF
.,.,TRBV2,TRBJ2-7,TGTGCCAGCAGTAGCAGGGGAAACTACGAGCAGTACTTC,CASSSRGNYEQYF
.,TRBD2,TRBV2,TRBJ2-2,TGTGCGATGAATAGCGGGGGGGCCGGGGAGCTGTTTTTT,CAMNSGGAGELFF
.,.,TRBV4-2,TRBJ1-4,TGTGCCAGCAGCCAAGGGGGCGCGGGGGGGGCAGGCGAAAAACTGTTTTTT,CASSQGGAGGAGEKLFF
.,.,TRBV7-9,TRBJ1-3,TGTGCCAGCAGCTTAGCTCCCTTAGGGGGAGGAAACACCATATATTTT,CASSLAPLGGGNTIYF
.,.,TRBV5-1,TRBJ1-4,TGCGCCACTCGAAGCTTCGCAACTAATGAAAAACTGTTTTTT,CATRSFATNEKLFF
.,.,TRBV12-3/TRBV12-4,TRBJ2-5,TGTGCCAGCACTAGAGAGAGACAAGAGACCCAGTACTTC,CASTRERQETQYF
.,.,TRBV29-1,TRBJ2-1,TGCGGTGGGGGGAGTCATGAGCAGTTCTTC,CGGGSHEQFF
.,TRBD2,TRBV6-2/TRBV6-3,TRBJ2-5,TGTGCCAGCAGTTACTATAGGCTAGCGGGGGGGCAAGAGACCCAGTACTTC,CASSYYRLAGGQETQYF
.,.,TRBV7-3,TRBJ1-3,TGTGCCAGCAGCTCCGTGGGAGGGGGCTCTGGAAACACCATATATTTT,CASSSVGGGSGNTIYF
once,TRBD1,TRBV15,TRBJ2-5,TGTGCCACGAAACGGACAGGGGGCTTCTTCGAGACCCAGTACTTC,CATKRTGGFFETQYF
.,.,TRBV6-6,TRBJ2-7,TGTGCCAGCAGTCCGCGGCCCGGTAACCCTGCCGAGCAGTACTTC,CASSPRPGNPAEQYF
.,.,TRBV3-1/TRBV3-2,TRBJ2-7,TGTGCCAGCAGCCAAGATGGGGGGTACAACGAGCAGTACTTC,CASSQDGGYNEQYF
.,.,TRBV5-1,TRBJ1-4,TGCGCCAGCAGCTTGGCCGGGGGGCTTCAGAAACTGTTTTTT,CASSLAGGLQKLFF
.,TRBD1,TRBV29-1,TRBJ1-5,TGCAGCGTACCCGGGACAGGGGCCGATCAGCCCCAGCATTTT,CSVPGTGADQPQHF
.,TRBD1,TRBV5-6,TRBJ2-7,TGTGCCAGCAGCGATCAGGAGGACAGGGGTAATTTATACGAGCAGTACTTC,CASSDQEDRGNLYEQYF
.,TRBD2,TRBV4-2,TRBJ2-1,TGTGCCAGCAGCCAAGTAGCTAGCGGACCCTACAATGAGCAGTTCTTC,CASSQVASGPYNEQFF
.,.,TRBV5-8,TRBJ2-3,TGTGCCAGCAGCCTGACTTTCCCAGATACGCAGTATTTT,CASSLTFPDTQYF
.,TRBD1,TRBV5-1,TRBJ1-3,TGCGCCAGCAGTGGGGGACAGCCTGGAAACACCATATATTTT,CASSGGQPGNTIYF
.,TRBD1,TRBV6-6,TRBJ1-1,TGTGCCAGCAGTTACCGGGACAGCTTGAACACTGAAGCTTTCTTT,CASSYRDSLNTEAFF
.,TRBD1,TRBV5-6,TRBJ2-7,TGTGCCAGCGAGGCGGGACAGGGCATCCACGAGCAGTACTTC,CASEAGQGIHEQYF
few,TRBD1,TRBV18,TRBJ2-1,TGTGCCAGCTCACGACTCGACAGGGACCCCAATGAGCAGTTCTTC,CASSRLDRDPNEQFF
.,.,TRBV3-1/TRBV3-2,TRBJ2-7,TGTGCCAGCAGCCAAGGATCTATCGGAGGCGAGCAGTACTTC,CASSQGSIGGEQYF
.,TRBD2,TRBV5-1,TRBJ2-3,TGCGCCAGCAGCTCGACTAGCGGGGGGGCCGGCACAGATACGCAGTATTTT,CASSSTSGGAGTDTQYF
.,.,TRBV6-5,TRBJ1-1,TGTGCCAGCAGTAACAGGGCTGAAGCTTTCTTT,CASSNRAEAFF
.,.,TRBV18,TRBJ1-2,TGTGCCAGCTCACCAATTGGGCAGTCTGACTATGGCTACACCTTC,CASSPIGQSDYGYTF
.,TRBD2,TRBV15,TRBJ2-6,TGTGCCACCAGCAGAGATCGGGGGGCTGGGGCCAACGTCCTGACTTTC,CATSRDRGAGANVLTF
.,.,TRBV27,TRBJ2-7,TGTGCCAGCAGCAGCCCGGCAGGAAAGACATCCTACGAGCAGTACTTC,CASSSPAGKTSYEQYF
.,.,TRBV6-5,TRBJ1-6,TGTGCCAGCAGTTATTCCAGGGTTAATTCACCCCTCCACTTT,CASSYSRVNSPLHF
.,TRBD1,TRBV30,TRBJ1-6,TGTGCCTGGAGGGGACAGGGTATTTCACCCCTCCACTTT,CAWRGQGISPLHF